The 25 T cell receptor beta chains reported below all come from one sample, sequenced in a study of blood T cell repertoires in COVID-19. TCRdb's table, derived via immunoSEQ multiplex PCR, lists solely in-frame clones and lacks some. The sample lists fewer than 450,000 clones, around nine tenths occurring once. The specimen was peripheral blood. Every receptor here comes from a woman in her 70s with COVID-19, enrolled during active disease.

The chain has TRBV10-1 and TRBJ2-5; 8 positions match TRBD2. V dropped 3 bases and J dropped 3; count of bases not matched to a gene: 6. Germline lookup yields CDR1 WNHNN and CDR2 SYGVQD (reference sequence). This CDR3 is built from 15 residues. The CDR3 DNA reads as TGCGCCAGCAGTGACCAGTCAGCGGGGGAAGAGACCCAGTACTTC. This translates into CASSDQSAGEETQYF.

This clone was seen a single time. This chain's CDR3 is CASSWGTGTGASGYTF. In DNA, the CDR3 is TGTGCCAGCAGTTGGGGGACCGGGACAGGGGCCTCTGGCTACACCTTC. The rearrangement joins TRBV27 to TRBJ1-2; TRBD1 agrees at 10 bases. The CDR3 is 16 residues long. Germline V CDR1 and CDR2: MNHEY, SMNVEV (reference sequence). V lost 4 bases and J lost 7; bases outside the gene matches: 12.

The rearrangement links TRBV4-1 to TRBJ2-7; weak D call: TRBD1 (5 bases). CDR3 size: 15 residues. The germline CDR1 and CDR2 sequences are MGHRA and YSYEKL. The V end lost 4 bases, the J end lost 3 bases, and 16 bases lay between the germline ends. The CDR3 is CASSPRGWGGYEQYF. The CDR3 DNA reads TGCGCCAGCAGCCCGAGAGGCTGGGGCGGCTACGAGCAGTACTTC.

This clone was picked up a small number of times. Other DNA sequences within the sample encode an identical CDR3. V is TRBV7-2 and J is TRBJ1-1, with D tentatively TRBD1 (5 bases). The CDR3 has 13 amino acids. Germline CDR1 is SGHTA and CDR2 is FQGNSA. Trimming pared 5 bases from V and 1 base from J, leaving 8 bases between. The CDR3 DNA reads TGTGCCAGCAGCACTCAGGGGAACACTGAAGCTTTCTTT. As protein: CASSTQGNTEAFF.

This chain connects TRBV4-2 to TRBJ2-7; 8 nucleotides agree with TRBD2. The CDR3 is 15 amino acids. CDR1 and CDR2 (germline): LGHNA, YNFKEQ. V trimming: 3 bases; J trimming: 4 bases; junction bases outside the gene matches: 8. CDR3 region: CASSHSSGGPYEQYF. Written as DNA, the CDR3 is TGTGCCAGCAGCCATTCCAGCGGGGGCCCTTACGAGCAGTACTTC.

This sequence joins TRBV6-5 and TRBJ1-1; D unclear. The V gene's germline CDR1 is MNHEY and CDR2 SVGAGI. Trimming took off 2 bases at V and 1 base at J, with 11 bases between the two ends. The length of the CDR3 is 15 residues. The CDR3 sequence is CASSYASAGNTEAFF. The CDR3 DNA follows: TGTGCCAGCAGTTACGCGAGCGCCGGGAACACTGAAGCTTTCTTT.

The chain recombines TRBV6-5 with TRBJ2-5; the match to TRBD2 covers 10 bases. Trimming removed 11 bases from V and 4 bases from J; junction bases left unmatched: 10. This CDR3 has 14 residues. Germline V gives CDR1 MNHEY, CDR2 SVGAGI. The CDR3 protein is CAGTTSGWGETQYF. CDR3 bases: TGTGCCGGAACGACTAGCGGGTGGGGAGAGACCCAGTACTTC.

The J gene is TRBJ1-1, the V gene TRBV5-6; 9 bases are shared with TRBD1. V lost 4 bases to trimming and J lost 3 bases; unmatched junction nucleotides: 10. The CDR3 length is 16 residues. Germline V gives CDR1 SGHDT, CDR2 YYEEEE. The CDR3 DNA reads TGTGCCAGCAGCGCATTACAGGGGGCGGTGGACACTGAAGCTTTCTTT. Encoded protein: CASSALQGAVDTEAFF.

The genes are TRBV20-1 and TRBJ2-3, with TRBD2 as a possible D gene (7 bases). Germline CDR1 reads DFQATT; CDR2 reads SNEGSKA (reference sequence). This CDR3 has 15 amino acids. Trimming pared 3 bases from V and 2 bases from J, leaving 15 bases between. The CDR3 DNA sequence: TGCAGTGCTAGTTTCGGGGGGCCCCCCACAGATACGCAGTATTTT. It codes for CSASFGGPPTDTQYF.

This chain uses TRBV7-2 with TRBJ2-1; no clear D gene. V dropped 2 bases and J dropped 6 bases, with 11 bases sitting between them. The CDR3 spans 14 residues. Germline V gene lookup returns CDR1 SGHTA and CDR2 FQGNSA. CDR3 in amino acids: CASSLSRASNEQFF. Here the CDR3 DNA reads TGTGCCAGCAGCTTAAGTAGAGCTTCCAATGAGCAGTTCTTC. Full variable domain (remainder filled in from reference TRBV7-2 and TRBJ2-1): GAGVSQSPSNKVTEKGKDVELRCDPISGHTALYWYRQSLGQGLEFLIYFQGNSAPDKSGLPSDRFSAERTGGSVSTLTIQRTQQEDSAVYLCASSLSRASNEQFFGPGTRLTVL.

V gene TRBV27 combines with J gene TRBJ2-1; the match to TRBD2 covers 7 bases. Per germline, CDR1 MNHEY and CDR2 SMNVEV (reference sequence). Losses at the gene ends were 6 bases for V and 0 bases for J; bases not matched to a gene: 5. This CDR3 is built from 15 residues. For the CDR3, the DNA is TGTGCCAGCAGCACCGGGGGGAGCTCCTACAATGAGCAGTTCTTC. Its translation: CASSTGGSSYNEQFF.

This clone was picked up a small number of times. This chain uses TRBV10-3 with TRBJ2-3; 8 bases are shared with TRBD2. Losses at the gene ends were 0 bases for V and 0 bases for J; bases not matched to a gene: 2. Germline CDR1 ENHRY, CDR2 SYGVKD. This CDR3 has 16 residues. The CDR3 coding sequence is TGTGCCATCAGTGAGTCGCCGGGGGGGAGCACAGATACGCAGTATTTT. It yields the protein CAISESPGGSTDTQYF.

V and J are TRBV4-1 and TRBJ1-5; possible D gene TRBD1, 5 bases. The CDR3 runs 13 residues. Germline V lookup: CDR1 MGHRA, CDR2 YSYEKL. V lost 0 bases and J lost 8, with 8 bases in between. CDR3: CASSQDRGKPQHF. DNA for the CDR3: TGCGCCAGCAGCCAAGATCGGGGGAAGCCCCAGCATTTT.

The rearrangement uses TRBV10-3 and TRBJ2-7, with TRBD1 as a possible D gene (5 bases). The germline V gene encodes CDR1 ENHRY and CDR2 SYGVKD. This CDR3 comprises 13 residues. V was clipped by 5 bases and J by 4 bases, with 12 bases between them. In nucleotides, the CDR3 is TGTGCCATCAGTCAGACAGAATATTACGAGCAGTACTTC. Residues: CAISQTEYYEQYF.

The gene calls are TRBV4-3 and TRBJ2-2; tentative D call: TRBD1 (6 bases). The CDR3 contains 15 residues. V was shortened by 0 bases and J by 3 bases, with 8 bases between the two germline ends. CDR1 is LGHNA, CDR2 YSLEER, per germline. The CDR3 protein is CASSQENRDTGELFF. DNA for the CDR3: TGCGCCAGCAGCCAAGAAAACAGGGACACCGGGGAGCTGTTTTTT.

This clone was detected only once. The chain is built from TRBV10-1 and TRBJ2-2; possibly TRBD1 for D (7 bases). Germline CDR1 and CDR2: WNHNN and SYGVQD (reference sequence). The CDR3 runs 14 residues. V lost 6 bases to trimming and J lost 6 bases, with 14 bases between them. The CDR3 DNA is TGCGCCAGCAGCCAGGGGGGATTCGCCGGGGAGCTGTTTTTT. Protein product: CASSQGGFAGELFF.

This rearrangement joins TRBV12-3 or TRBV12-4 to TRBJ1-3; D unresolved. This CDR3 has 12 amino acids. Trimming removed 5 bases at V and 4 bases at J, with 6 bases between. The CDR3 is CASSMRGNTIYF. CDR3 sequence (DNA): TGTGCCAGCAGTATGAGGGGAAACACCATATATTTT.

A note on this clone: No DNA is shown, since the ends of the CDR3 on it are uncertain; the CDR3 is the one TCRdb lists. The chain is built from TRBV21-1 and TRBJ2-2; the DNA was not compared with TRBD1, the D call given in the table. TRBV21-1 is termed a pseudogene. The CDR3 adds up to 17 amino acids, both ends counted. The CDR3 reads CASSKRWGQGTPGELFF.

The rearrangement joins TRBV11-2 to TRBJ1-2; D uncertain. The CDR3 extends over 15 amino acids. Looked up from germline, CDR1 is SGHAT and CDR2 is FQNNGV. The V end lost 0 bases, the J end lost 2 bases, and 10 bases lay between the germline ends. CDR3 DNA: TGTGCCAGCAGCTTAGAATTCGGTGCCAACTATGGCTACACCTTC. Translating it yields CASSLEFGANYGYTF.

On this clone itself: Germline and junction disagree at one end, which may indicate a read error. V gene TRBV5-1 combines with J gene TRBJ2-1, with 10 bases that match TRBD1. The length of the CDR3 is 15 residues. Germline V gene data show CDR1 as SGHRS and CDR2 as YFSETQ. For the CDR3, the DNA is TGCGCCAGCAGGTTGGGCAGGGACAGGGGCGATGAGCAGTTCTTC. Protein sequence: CASRLGRDRGDEQFF.

The genes are TRBV5-1 and TRBJ2-7, with 12 bases matching TRBD2. The CDR3 loop spans 15 amino acids. Trimming removed 1 base from V and 7 bases from J; junction bases left unmatched: 6. From germline, CDR1 is SGHRS and CDR2 YFSETQ. Written as DNA, the CDR3 is TGCGCCAGCAGCTTGTTTACTAGCGGGGGGAGGGAGCAGTACTTC. This encodes CASSLFTSGGREQYF.

The gene calls are TRBV4-1 and TRBJ2-1, with 7 positions matching TRBD2. Germline values: CDR1 MGHRA, CDR2 YSYEKL. The trim removed 1 base at V and 5 bases at J, leaving 5 bases unmatched. The CDR3 is 15 residues long. CDR3 coding DNA: TGCGCCAGCAGCCAAGGGTGGGGGGGTGACAATGAGCAGTTCTTC. This sequence encodes CASSQGWGGDNEQFF.

The chain has TRBV19 and TRBJ2-3, with TRBD2 matching 9 bases. This CDR3 comprises 14 residues. With 10 bases clipped from V and 4 bases from J, the junction kept 9 bases outside the gene matches. CDR1 is LNHDA and CDR2 is SQIVND in the germline V gene (reference sequence). CDR3 loop: CATAAGGSADTQYF. CDR3 bases: TGTGCCACCGCAGCGGGGGGCTCTGCAGATACGCAGTATTTT.

The rearrangement links TRBV2 to TRBJ1-6; D is possibly TRBD1 (6 bases). Germline V lookup: CDR1 SNHLY, CDR2 FYNNEI. The V end lost 5 bases, the J end lost 8 bases, and 13 bases lay between the germline ends. This CDR3 has 14 residues. The CDR3 reads CASSLGGVDSPLHF. The CDR3 DNA reads TGTGCCAGCAGTCTAGGGGGGGTCGATTCACCCCTCCACTTT.

The rearrangement uses TRBV7-9 and TRBJ1-6; D gene uncertain. The CDR3 length is 12 residues. Germline V lookup: CDR1 SEHNR, CDR2 FQNEAQ (reference sequence). Trimming stripped 3 bases from V and 10 bases from J, with 7 bases between. The CDR3 sequence is CASSLAVSPLHF. CDR3 nucleotide sequence: TGTGCCAGCAGCTTGGCAGTCTCACCCCTCCACTTT.